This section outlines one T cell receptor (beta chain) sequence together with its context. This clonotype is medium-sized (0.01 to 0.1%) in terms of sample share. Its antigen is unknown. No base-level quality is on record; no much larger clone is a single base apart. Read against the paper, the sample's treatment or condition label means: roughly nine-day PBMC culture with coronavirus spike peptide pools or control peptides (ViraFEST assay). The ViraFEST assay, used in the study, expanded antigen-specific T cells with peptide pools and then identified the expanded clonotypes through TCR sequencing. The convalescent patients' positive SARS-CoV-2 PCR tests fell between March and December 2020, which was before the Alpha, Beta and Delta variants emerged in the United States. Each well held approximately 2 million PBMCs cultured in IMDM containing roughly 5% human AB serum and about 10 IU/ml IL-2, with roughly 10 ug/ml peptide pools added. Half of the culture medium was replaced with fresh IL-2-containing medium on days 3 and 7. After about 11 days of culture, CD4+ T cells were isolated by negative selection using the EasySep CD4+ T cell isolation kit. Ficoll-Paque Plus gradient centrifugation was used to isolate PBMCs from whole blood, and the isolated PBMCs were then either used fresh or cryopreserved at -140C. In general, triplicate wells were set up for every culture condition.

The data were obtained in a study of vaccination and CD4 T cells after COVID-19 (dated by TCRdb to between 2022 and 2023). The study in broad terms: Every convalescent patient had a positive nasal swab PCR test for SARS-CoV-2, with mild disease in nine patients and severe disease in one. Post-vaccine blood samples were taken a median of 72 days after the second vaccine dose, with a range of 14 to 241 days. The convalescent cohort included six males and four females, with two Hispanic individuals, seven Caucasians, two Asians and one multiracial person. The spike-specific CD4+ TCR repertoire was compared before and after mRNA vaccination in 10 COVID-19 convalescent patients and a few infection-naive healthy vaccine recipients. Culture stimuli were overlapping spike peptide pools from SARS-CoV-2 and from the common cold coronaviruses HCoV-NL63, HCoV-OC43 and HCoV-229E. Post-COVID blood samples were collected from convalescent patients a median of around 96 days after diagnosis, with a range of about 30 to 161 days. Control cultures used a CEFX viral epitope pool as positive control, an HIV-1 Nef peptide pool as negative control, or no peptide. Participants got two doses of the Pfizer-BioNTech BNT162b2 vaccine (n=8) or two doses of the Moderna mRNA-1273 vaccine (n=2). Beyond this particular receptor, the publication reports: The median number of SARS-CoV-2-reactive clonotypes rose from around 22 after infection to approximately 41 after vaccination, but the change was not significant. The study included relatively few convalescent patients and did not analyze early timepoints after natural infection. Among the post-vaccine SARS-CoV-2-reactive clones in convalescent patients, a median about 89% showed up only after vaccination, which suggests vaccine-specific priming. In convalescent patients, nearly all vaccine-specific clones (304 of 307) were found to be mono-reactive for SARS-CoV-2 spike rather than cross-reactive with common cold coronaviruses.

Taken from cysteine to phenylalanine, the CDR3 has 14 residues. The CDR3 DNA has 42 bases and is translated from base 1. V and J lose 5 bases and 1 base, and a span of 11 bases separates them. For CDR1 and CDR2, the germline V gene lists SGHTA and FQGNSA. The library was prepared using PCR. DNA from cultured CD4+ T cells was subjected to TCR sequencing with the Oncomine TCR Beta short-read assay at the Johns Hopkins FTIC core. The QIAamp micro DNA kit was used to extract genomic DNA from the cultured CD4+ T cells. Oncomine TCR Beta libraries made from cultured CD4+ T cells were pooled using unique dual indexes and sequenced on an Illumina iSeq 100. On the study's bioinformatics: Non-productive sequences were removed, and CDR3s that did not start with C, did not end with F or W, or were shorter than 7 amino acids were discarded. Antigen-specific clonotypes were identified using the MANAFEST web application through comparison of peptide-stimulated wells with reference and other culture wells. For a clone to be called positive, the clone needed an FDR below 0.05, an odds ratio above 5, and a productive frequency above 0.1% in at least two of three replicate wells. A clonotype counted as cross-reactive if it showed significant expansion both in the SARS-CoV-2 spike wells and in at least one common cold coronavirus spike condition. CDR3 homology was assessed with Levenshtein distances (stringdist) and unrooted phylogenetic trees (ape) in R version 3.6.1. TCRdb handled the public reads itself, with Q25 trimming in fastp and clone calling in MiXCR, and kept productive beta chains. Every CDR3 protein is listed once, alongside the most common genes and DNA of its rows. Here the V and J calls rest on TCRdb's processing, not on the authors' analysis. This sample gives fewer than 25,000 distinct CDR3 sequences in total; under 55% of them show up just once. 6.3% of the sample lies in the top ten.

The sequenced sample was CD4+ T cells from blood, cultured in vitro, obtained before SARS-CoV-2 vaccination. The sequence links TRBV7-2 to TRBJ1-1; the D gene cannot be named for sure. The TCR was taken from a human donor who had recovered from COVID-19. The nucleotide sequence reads TGTGCCAGCAGCGTATACCGGGGGAACACTGAAGCTTTCTTT. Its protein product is CASSVYRGNTEAFF. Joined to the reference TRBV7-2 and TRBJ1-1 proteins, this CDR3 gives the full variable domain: GAGVSQSPSNKVTEKGKDVELRCDPISGHTALYWYRQSLGQGLEFLIYFQGNSAPDKSGLPSDRFSAERTGGSVSTLTIQRTQQEDSAVYLCASSVYRGNTEAFFGQGTRLTVV.